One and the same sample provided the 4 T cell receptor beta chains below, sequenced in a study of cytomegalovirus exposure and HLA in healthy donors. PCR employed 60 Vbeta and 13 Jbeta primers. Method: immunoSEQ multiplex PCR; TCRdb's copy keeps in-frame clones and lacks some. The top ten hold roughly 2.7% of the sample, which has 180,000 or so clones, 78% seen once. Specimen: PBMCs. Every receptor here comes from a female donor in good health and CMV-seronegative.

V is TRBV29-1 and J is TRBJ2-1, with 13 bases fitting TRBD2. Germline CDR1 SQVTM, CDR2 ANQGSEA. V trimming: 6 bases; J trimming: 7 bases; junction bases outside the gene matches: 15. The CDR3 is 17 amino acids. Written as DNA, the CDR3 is TGCAGCGTGGGGGGACTAGCGGGATTTAATAGCGGGAATGAGCAGTTCTTC. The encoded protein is CSVGGLAGFNSGNEQFF.

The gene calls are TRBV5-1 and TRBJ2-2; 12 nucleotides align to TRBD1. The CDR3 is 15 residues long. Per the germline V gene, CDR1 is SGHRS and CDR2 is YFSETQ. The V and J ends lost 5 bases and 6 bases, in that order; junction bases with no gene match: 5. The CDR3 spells CASRKGQGAAGELFF. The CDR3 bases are TGCGCCAGCAGGAAGGGACAGGGGGCGGCCGGGGAGCTGTTTTTT.

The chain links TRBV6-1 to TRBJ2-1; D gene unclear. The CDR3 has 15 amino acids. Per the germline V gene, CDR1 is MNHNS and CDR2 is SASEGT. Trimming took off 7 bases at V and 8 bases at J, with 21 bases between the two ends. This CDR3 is CASNRPGLTPHEQFF. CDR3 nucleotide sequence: TGTGCCAGCAACCGACCGGGTTTAACCCCCCATGAGCAGTTCTTC.

The CDR3 loop is CASTFSGGPYGYTF. Here the CDR3 DNA reads TGCGCCAGCACCTTTTCGGGGGGTCCTTATGGCTACACCTTC. The genes are TRBV5-1 and TRBJ1-2, with a tentative D call TRBD1 (5 bases). The V gene's germline CDR1 is SGHRS and CDR2 YFSETQ. CDR3 length equals 14 residues. V lost 6 bases and J lost 5, with 17 bases in between.